The 17 T cell receptor beta chains below come from one sample, sequenced in a study of molecular identifiers for immune sequencing clone quantification. Each CDR3 protein gets one entry after TCRdb re-called the PCR reads with MiXCR. The sample records 600,000 to 650,000 distinct CDR3 sequences, about 20% being singletons. Input material: naive CD8+ T cells from blood, with Jurkat cell RNA spiked in. Subset noted: FACS-sorted CD8+CD4-CCR7+CD45RA+ naive T cells. These receptors all stem from a human donor in good health. Some libraries in this study had Jurkat cell RNA spiked in.

This clonotype has just a few counts. V usage is TRBV24-1 and J usage is TRBJ2-1; 8 nucleotides agree with TRBD2. There are 16 residues in the CDR3. Unmatched junction bases numbered 9, after V lost 4 bases and J lost 5 bases. Germline CDR1 reads KGHDR; CDR2 reads SFDVKD. CDR3 amino acids: CATSDTGTSGHNEQFF. The CDR3 DNA reads as TGTGCCACCAGTGACACCGGGACTAGTGGCCACAATGAGCAGTTCTTC.

At least ten counts were recorded for this clonotype. This chain uses TRBV4-3 with TRBJ1-2; TRBD1 might be the D (6 bases). Between the trimmed V and J ends, which lost 0 bases and 0 bases, there was a span of 11 bases. The CDR3 length is 16 residues. The V gene's germline CDR1 is LGHNA and CDR2 YSLEER. The CDR3 DNA reads as TGCGCCAGCAGCCAAGATAGCCGGACAGCTAACTATGGCTACACCTTC. Amino acid sequence: CASSQDSRTANYGYTF.

For this clonotype: This may come from a read error, since a much larger clone is one base off. The gene calls are TRBV7-9 and TRBJ2-3; D call uncertain. V lost 5 bases to trimming and J lost 2 bases, with 20 bases between them. The CDR3 is 17 amino acids. Germline-derived CDR1 and CDR2 are SEHNR and FQNEAQ (reference sequence). The DNA of the CDR3 is TGTGCCAGCAGCCCCGTCCTGGGCGTCCATCCCACAGATACGCAGTATTTT. Translated, it gives CASSPVLGVHPTDTQYF.

The chain links TRBV6-2 or TRBV6-3 to TRBJ1-6, with a tentative D call TRBD1 (5 bases). The CDR3 runs to 18 residues. V shed 3 bases and J shed 0 bases, with 15 bases lying between them. The germline V gene has CDR1 MNHEY and CDR2 SVGEGT. The CDR3 reads CASSYHEDRNSYNSPLHF. The CDR3 coding sequence is TGTGCCAGCAGTTATCATGAAGACAGAAACTCCTATAATTCACCCCTCCACTTT.

For this clonotype: This clone may be a read error of a much larger clone one base away. This chain joins TRBV11-2 and TRBJ2-5, with 8 bases lining up with TRBD1. Germline-derived CDR1 and CDR2 are SGHAT and FQNNGV. This CDR3 has 17 residues. The CDR3 spells CASSSPSTGVVQETRYF. CDR3 coding DNA: TGTGCCAGCAGCTCCCCTTCGACAGGGGTTGTTCAAGAGACCCGGTACTTC.

A word on this clonotype: At one boundary the junction diverges from the germline segment, which might be a read error. The chain carries TRBV27 and TRBJ2-3; 7 positions agree with TRBD1. CDR1 and CDR2 from the germline V gene are MNHEY and SMNVEV (reference sequence). The CDR3 has 15 amino acids. The CDR3 is CASSLSSGQTDRQYF. The CDR3, as DNA: TGTGCCAGCAGTTTATCATCGGGACAGACAGATAGGCAGTATTTT.

V and J are TRBV19 and TRBJ1-5, with D perhaps TRBD1 (6 bases). CDR3 length equals 14 residues. V was clipped by 7 bases and J by 5 bases, with 15 bases between them. Per germline, CDR1 LNHDA and CDR2 SQIVND (reference sequence). CDR3 in amino acids: CASKAGAPHQPQHF. CDR3 nucleotide sequence: TGTGCCAGTAAAGCAGGGGCGCCTCATCAGCCCCAGCATTTT.

Concerning this clonotype itself: One junction end does not reproduce the germline sequence, and a read error may be involved. This chain connects TRBV10-3 to TRBJ2-5; D gene uncertain. In germline, CDR1 is ENHRY, CDR2 SYGVKD. This CDR3 is 16 amino acids long. The CDR3 spells CAISESQGYSKEAQYF. DNA of the CDR3: TGTGCCATCAGTGAGTCTCAAGGTTACTCGAAAGAGGCCCAGTACTTC.

Ten or more counts support this clonotype. The chain couples TRBV7-9 to TRBJ1-5, with 7 bases identical to TRBD1. The V segment lost 0 bases and the J segment 0 bases; nucleotides outside the gene matches: 5. The CDR3 is made up of 17 amino acids. Per the germline V gene, CDR1 is SEHNR and CDR2 is FQNEAQ (reference sequence). The CDR3, as DNA: TGTGCCAGCAGCTTAGCCGGAACAGGGGATAGCAATCAGCCCCAGCATTTT. Translating it yields CASSLAGTGDSNQPQHF.

This clonotype occurred many times. The chain employs TRBV13 and TRBJ2-7, with D uncertain. Trimming shortened V by 4 bases and J by 6 bases, and 16 bases separated the two germline ends. CDR1 and CDR2 from the germline V gene are PRHDT and FYEKMQ (reference sequence). The CDR3 sequence is 14 residues long. CDR3 DNA: TGTGCCAGCAGCTCTCGAGGACCTCCCCTCGAGCAGTACTTC. It yields the protein CASSSRGPPLEQYF.

Only one count was recorded for this clonotype. This may arise from a read error, as a much more abundant clone is one base away. CDR3 region: CARSDGRLPGGSFF. As DNA, the CDR3 is TGTGCCCGCAGCGACGGGAGGTTGCCCGGTGGCTCGTTTTTT. This sequence joins TRBV6-2 or TRBV6-3 and TRBJ1-4; D gene unclear. The CDR3 spans 14 residues. CDR1 and CDR2 (germline): MNHEY, SVGEGT.

The chain uses TRBV11-1 and TRBJ2-3; D unresolved. Deletions cut 1 base from V and 2 bases from J, with 10 bases between. Germline CDR1 and CDR2: SGHAT and FQDESV (reference sequence). This CDR3 spans 15 amino acids. CDR3 in amino acids: CASSLGADNTDTQYF. The CDR3, as DNA: TGTGCCAGCAGCTTAGGGGCCGACAACACAGATACGCAGTATTTT.

This clonotype was seen more than once but under ten times. The gene calls are TRBV12-3 or TRBV12-4 and TRBJ2-2; 10 bases align to TRBD1. The CDR3 runs to 16 residues. J gave up 3 bases and V 6 bases, and 7 bases lay outside the gene matches. The CDR3 loop is CASRPFDRGHTGELFF. The CDR3 region has the DNA TGTGCCAGCAGGCCATTTGACAGGGGGCACACCGGGGAGCTGTTTTTT.

For this clonotype: A much larger clone differs by one base, so this may be a read error. This chain links TRBV6-2 or TRBV6-3 with TRBJ2-3; TRBD2 matches at 7 bases. The CDR3 contains 17 residues. Germline trimming cut 0 bases from V and 4 bases from J; bases unmatched to any gene: 10. Germline V lookup: CDR1 MNHEY, CDR2 SVGEGT. CDR3 DNA sequence: TGTGCCAGCAGTTACTCCCTGGATTGCGGGAGTGCAGATACGCAGTATTTT. It codes for CASSYSLDCGSADTQYF.

About this clonotype itself: A much larger clone is a single base away; this may be a read error. This likely comes from a read error, as the CDR3 has no conserved phenylalanine or tryptophan at its end. The rearrangement joins TRBV13 to TRBJ2-7; D ambiguous. The V end was cut by 3 bases, the J end by 2 bases, with 11 bases between. This CDR3 contains 14 residues. Per the germline V gene, CDR1 is PRHDT and CDR2 is FYEKMQ (reference sequence). DNA of the CDR3: TGTGCCAGCAGCTTGGGAACCCCAGCCTACGAGCAGTACTCC. Its translation is CASSLGTPAYEQYS.

This clonotype was seen many times. The CDR3 DNA is TGTGCCAGCAGCCCTGTACCCAACACTGAAGCTTTCTTT. It translates to CASSPVPNTEAFF. The chain carries TRBV7-9 and TRBJ1-1; no reliable D call. The V and J ends lost 5 bases and 2 bases respectively, with 9 bases between them. CDR1 and CDR2 (germline): SEHNR, FQNEAQ (reference sequence). The CDR3 is 13 residues long.

This clonotype was found many times. The chain joins TRBV28 to TRBJ2-7, with D possibly matching TRBD1 (6 bases). The CDR3 contains 13 residues. The V end lost 5 bases, the J end lost 4 bases, and 12 bases lay between the germline ends. Germline V gene lookup returns CDR1 MDHEN and CDR2 SYDVKM. CDR3 nucleotides: TGTGCCAGCAGTCGCGACAGGAATTACGAGCAGTACTTC. This encodes CASSRDRNYEQYF.